These 3 T cell receptor beta chains share one sample of origin, sequenced in a study of OX40 agonist ivuxolimab in advanced cancers. The library was prepared using the immunoSEQ multiplex PCR assay. This immuneACCESS table, as held by TCRdb, lists in-frame sequences with V and J called but not all clones. Of the missing ones, under half trace to an unresolved V gene in checked studies; the others have no known cause. This sample holds about 93,000 clones; around 90% were observed only once. The ten largest clones add up to around 0.51% of the sample. Sequencing was performed on CD4+ or CD8+ T cells sorted from blood, taken in a trial of the OX40 agonist ivuxolimab. The receptors come from an adult with an advanced solid tumor such as melanoma, head and neck, liver or kidney cancer.

The gene calls are TRBV19 and TRBJ2-7, with no clear D. Germline loops: CDR1 LNHDA, CDR2 SQIVND (reference sequence). The CDR3 is 14 amino acids. V lost 5 bases to trimming and J lost 2 bases, with 13 bases between them. In DNA, the CDR3 is TGTGCCAGTAGTGGGCGAGTAACTACCTACGAGCAGTACTTC. It yields the protein CASSGRVTTYEQYF. Together with reference TRBV19 and TRBJ2-7, the CDR3 gives the full variable domain: DGGITQSPKYLFRKEGQNVTLSCEQNLNHDAMYWYRQDPGQGLRLIYYSQIVNDFQKGDIAEGYSVSREKKESFPLTVTSAQKNPTAFYLCASSGRVTTYEQYFGPGTRLTVT.

V usage is TRBV11-2 and J usage is TRBJ1-3; D is unresolved. Trimming removed 6 bases at V and 3 bases at J, with 15 bases between. The CDR3 is made up of 15 amino acids. Per the germline V gene, CDR1 is SGHAT and CDR2 is FQNNGV. CDR3 nucleotides: TGTGCCAGCAGGCCCCTCGGGGAGTTTGGAAACACCATATATTTT. This codes for CASRPLGEFGNTIYF.

The J gene is TRBJ2-2, the V gene TRBV9; 12 positions match TRBD2. The CDR3 loop spans 16 amino acids. The junction had 7 bases not matched to a gene; V was cut back by 4 bases and J by 6 bases. Germline V gene lookup returns CDR1 SGDLS and CDR2 YYNGEE. CDR3 in amino acids: CASSILPSGGAGELFF. The CDR3 DNA follows: TGTGCCAGCAGCATCCTCCCTAGCGGGGGGGCCGGGGAGCTGTTTTTT.